One sample yielded the 19 T cell receptor beta chains listed below, sequenced in a study of OX40 agonist ivuxolimab in advanced cancers. Using immunoSEQ multiplex PCR, the repertoire was profiled, and TCRdb retains in-frame clones only, with some absent. The sample lists some 63,000 clones, around 84% occurring once. The sequencing used CD4+ or CD8+ T cells sorted from blood, collected in a trial of the OX40 agonist ivuxolimab. These receptors all stem from an adult with an advanced solid tumor such as melanoma, head and neck, liver or kidney cancer.

The chain carries TRBV27 and TRBJ2-1, with D uncertain. CDR1 is MNHEY and CDR2 is SMNVEV in the germline V gene (reference sequence). Trimming cost V 5 bases and J 13 bases, with 15 bases left between them. The CDR3 is 12 residues long. CDR3 in DNA: TGTGCCAGCAGTCCCCGCCTGGGTCATCAGTTCTTC. Protein sequence: CASSPRLGHQFF.

The J gene is TRBJ1-2, the V gene TRBV30, with D hard to call. This CDR3 contains 13 residues. Germline CDR1 GTSNPN, CDR2 SVGIG (reference sequence). Trimming removed 0 bases from V and 8 bases from J, with 13 bases in between. The CDR3 sequence: CAWSVGSGVGYTF. As DNA, the CDR3 is TGTGCCTGGAGTGTGGGGAGCGGCGTCGGCTACACCTTC.

This clone has more than one count but fewer than ten. The rearrangement joins TRBV18 to TRBJ1-5, with 8 nucleotides matching TRBD1. V trimming: 4 bases; J trimming: 5 bases; junction bases outside the gene matches: 4. The germline gives CDR1 KGHSH, CDR2 LQKENI. The length of the CDR3 is 14 residues. The CDR3 protein is CASSQDRVYQPQHF. CDR3 DNA sequence: TGTGCCAGCTCACAGGACAGGGTATATCAGCCCCAGCATTTT. Looking up the rest from reference TRBV18 and TRBJ1-5 gives the full variable domain: NAGVMQNPRHLVRRRGQEARLRCSPMKGHSHVYWYRQLPEEGLKFMVYLQKENIIDESGMPKERFSAEFPKEGPSILRIQQVVRGDSAAYFCASSQDRVYQPQHFGDGTRLSIL.

This sequence joins TRBV18 and TRBJ2-7; 10 bases align to TRBD2. CDR3 length: 15 residues. The V gene's germline CDR1 is KGHSH and CDR2 LQKENI. J was trimmed by 0 bases and V by 4 bases; bases with no gene match: 3. The CDR3: CASSRTSGSSYEQYF. The CDR3 DNA reads as TGTGCCAGCTCACGGACTAGCGGTAGCTCCTACGAGCAGTACTTC. Filled out from reference TRBV18 and TRBJ2-7, the complete variable domain reads NAGVMQNPRHLVRRRGQEARLRCSPMKGHSHVYWYRQLPEEGLKFMVYLQKENIIDESGMPKERFSAEFPKEGPSILRIQQVVRGDSAAYFCASSRTSGSSYEQYFGPGTRLTVT.

This CDR3 is CASSMTAAGSNQPQHF. DNA for the CDR3: TGTGCCAGTAGTATGACGGCGGCTGGGTCAAATCAGCCCCAGCATTTT. This chain links TRBV19 with TRBJ1-5; D is ambiguous. This CDR3 is built from 16 residues. Per the germline V gene, CDR1 is LNHDA and CDR2 is SQIVND (reference sequence). Trimming removed 3 bases at V and 4 bases at J, with 16 bases between.

The V gene is TRBV2, the J gene TRBJ2-7; 10 bases map to TRBD1. Germline V CDR1 and CDR2: SNHLY, FYNNEI. V was clipped by 4 bases and J by 0 bases; unmatched bases: 6. This CDR3 is 16 amino acids long. Written as DNA, the CDR3 is TGTGCCAGCAGTGGCGCCGGGACAGGGGACTCCTACGAGCAGTACTTC. Protein: CASSGAGTGDSYEQYF.

The rearrangement links TRBV9 to TRBJ2-5; TRBD2 agrees at 8 bases. The V segment lost 4 bases and the J segment 5 bases; nucleotides outside the gene matches: 7. This CDR3 spans 14 amino acids. From germline, CDR1 is SGDLS and CDR2 YYNGEE. As DNA, the CDR3 is TGTGCCAGCAGCCCCCGCGGGGGGCCGGAGACCCAGTACTTC. It is translated as CASSPRGGPETQYF.

The chain uses TRBV28 and TRBJ2-3; the match to TRBD2 covers 9 bases. There are 16 residues in the CDR3. V gave up 7 bases and J gave up 7 bases; unmatched junction bases: 15. Germline V gene data show CDR1 as MDHEN and CDR2 as SYDVKM. This CDR3 reads CASTYPVGRGGNTQYF. The CDR3 region has the DNA TGTGCCAGCACCTATCCCGTGGGGCGGGGGGGAAATACGCAGTATTTT.

The CDR3 DNA is TGTGCCAGCTCACTCCGACTAGAGATTAGCTACAATGAGCAGTTCTTC. Amino acid sequence: CASSLRLEISYNEQFF. V gene TRBV18 combines with J gene TRBJ2-1; tentative D call: TRBD2 (6 bases). V shed 4 bases and J shed 3 bases, with 16 bases lying between them. Germline V CDR1 and CDR2: KGHSH, LQKENI. The CDR3 has 16 amino acids.

This chain joins TRBV27 and TRBJ1-2; the D gene is possibly TRBD1 (6 bases). The CDR3 is 17 amino acids. Germline CDR1 is MNHEY and CDR2 is SMNVEV (reference sequence). Trimming left V 2 bases short and J 1 base short, with 17 bases between. The CDR3 DNA reads as TGTGCCAGCAGTTTAAACCTACAGGGTAGTTATAACTATGGCTACACCTTC. This translates into CASSLNLQGSYNYGYTF.

This clone showed up just once. The rearrangement joins TRBV6-1 to TRBJ1-2; perhaps TRBD1 as D (5 bases). This CDR3 spans 14 amino acids. The germline CDR1 and CDR2 sequences are MNHNS and SASEGT. V shed 8 bases and J shed 4 bases, with 17 bases lying between them. This CDR3 is CASVGLLNPYGYTF. In DNA, the CDR3 is TGTGCCAGCGTGGGACTTCTAAATCCCTATGGCTACACCTTC.

Only one count was recorded for this clone. The chain carries TRBV5-4 and TRBJ2-5; TRBD1 agrees at 7 bases. In germline, CDR1 is SGHNT, CDR2 YYREEE (reference sequence). This CDR3 region has 14 residues. V dropped 4 bases and J dropped 3; count of bases not matched to a gene: 6. The CDR3 DNA follows: TGTGCCAGCAGCCTCGGGACAGTAAAAGAGACCCAGTACTTC. Protein product: CASSLGTVKETQYF.

The rearrangement links TRBV5-5 to TRBJ2-3, with 8 bases matching TRBD2. Germline CDR1 SGHKS, CDR2 YYEKEE (reference sequence). V dropped 6 bases and J dropped 4; count of bases not matched to a gene: 4. The CDR3 consists of 13 residues. CDR3 coding DNA: TGTGCCAGCACCCGGGGGGGTCCAGATACGCAGTATTTT. This gives the protein CASTRGGPDTQYF.

This chain uses TRBV30 with TRBJ2-7; 9 bases align to TRBD1. This CDR3 comprises 14 residues. Trimming cost V 4 bases and J 2 bases; bases outside gene matches: 6. Germline assignment: CDR1 GTSNPN and CDR2 SVGIG (reference sequence). The DNA of the CDR3 is TGTGCCTGGAATAGACAGGGGGTCCCCTACGAGCAGTACTTC. Encoded protein: CAWNRQGVPYEQYF.

The rearrangement uses TRBV5-6 and TRBJ1-1; D is unresolved. The V end lost 2 bases, the J end lost 8 bases, and 10 bases lay between the germline ends. The CDR3 extends over 12 amino acids. Germline values: CDR1 SGHDT, CDR2 YYEEEE. The CDR3 region is CASSLSRLEAFF. CDR3 nucleotide sequence: TGTGCCAGCAGCTTAAGCAGGTTGGAAGCTTTCTTT. Variable domain in full (rest from reference TRBV5-6 and TRBJ1-1): DAGVTQSPTHLIKTRGQQVTLRCSPKSGHDTVSWYQQALGQGPQFIFQYYEEEERQRGNFPDRFSGHQFPNYSSELNVNALLLGDSALYLCASSLSRLEAFFGQGTRLTVV.

The count of this clone is one. V usage is TRBV2 and J usage is TRBJ1-1; D remains unclear. Germline V gene lookup returns CDR1 SNHLY and CDR2 FYNNEI. CDR3 size: 13 residues. Trimming shortened V by 1 base and J by 6 bases, and 9 bases separated the two germline ends. The CDR3 nucleotides read TGTGCCAGCAGTGAAGTCCGTCCGGCTGAAGCTTTCTTT. Translating it yields CASSEVRPAEAFF.

The DNA for the CDR3 is TGTGCCAGCAGCCCGGGGGGTGGGCTCCGCGTCTACGAGCAGTACTTC. Protein product: CASSPGGGLRVYEQYF. The J gene is TRBJ2-7, the V gene TRBV5-4, with TRBD2 identical over 7 bases. CDR3 length equals 16 residues. V lost 4 bases and J lost 3; bases outside the gene matches: 13. The V gene's germline CDR1 is SGHNT and CDR2 YYREEE (reference sequence).

This clone was detected a few times. The V gene is TRBV28, the J gene TRBJ1-1, with D hard to call. The CDR3 contains 14 residues. V dropped 2 bases and J dropped 0 bases, with 7 bases sitting between them. Germline CDR1 and CDR2: MDHEN and SYDVKM. The CDR3 region is CASSLRGVNTEAFF. The CDR3 region has the DNA TGTGCCAGCAGTTTACGGGGAGTGAACACTGAAGCTTTCTTT.

The J gene is TRBJ2-1, the V gene TRBV6-5; 9 positions agree with TRBD2. This CDR3 region has 14 residues. V lost 2 bases to trimming and J lost 8 bases; unmatched junction nucleotides: 4. Germline V gene lookup returns CDR1 MNHEY and CDR2 SVGAGI. CDR3 amino acids: CASSYAGGRDEQFF. CDR3 sequence (DNA): TGTGCCAGCAGTTACGCGGGGGGGCGGGATGAGCAGTTCTTC.